The clone carrying this T cell receptor beta chain was seen once. What it binds is not known. TCRdb analysed the reads with MiXCR anew, one entry per CDR3 protein. Altogether around 12,000 distinct CDR3 sequences are present, approximately 30% being singletons, with the ten largest covering about 2%. This sample was included in a study of liver allograft versus peripheral blood T cells. At the level of the study: Graft-liver T cell receptor repertoires were compared against recipient peripheral blood repertoires. Broader study findings: Repertoires of T cell receptors in liver allografts reportedly differed from peripheral blood repertoires.

This CDR3 spans 12 amino acids. V was cut by 4 bases and J by 6 bases, with 9 bases left in between. The germline CDR1 and CDR2 sequences are MNHEY and SVGEGT. The gene calls are TRBV6-2 or TRBV6-3 and TRBJ1-2; D uncertain. The receptor's source is a human patient who had a liver transplant. Some T cells may have come from the graft donor. The CDR3 is CASSSPGDGYTF. CDR3 nucleotide sequence: TGTGCCAGCAGTTCCCCGGGAGATGGCTACACCTTC.